This passage covers 18 T cell receptor beta chains from one sample sequenced in a study of read filtering for tumor transcriptome and immune sequencing. Molecular barcoded adaptors covering alpha/delta and beta/gamma chains were used on around 400 ng RNA. TCRdb processed the reads anew with MiXCR; each CDR3 protein has one entry. Seen here are tens of thousands of distinct CDR3 sequences, approximately 13% observed once, and the top ten hold 25% to 35%. Sequenced: a population of CD138-negative cells sorted from bone marrow. The receptors shown here come from a donor over 35 with multiple myeloma.

In this sample, this clonotype turned up many times. The J gene is TRBJ1-2, the V gene TRBV5-6; perhaps TRBD1 as D (5 bases). V was trimmed by 4 bases and J by 8 bases, leaving 18 bases between them. From germline, CDR1 is SGHDT and CDR2 YYEEEE. The CDR3 extends over 14 amino acids. Written as DNA, the CDR3 is TGTGCCAGCAGCCCCGTCGGGGGGAACTTCGGCTACACCTTC. Protein product: CASSPVGGNFGYTF.

As to this clonotype: A read error is possible here, since a much larger clone lies one base away. This chain connects TRBV28 to TRBJ2-7, with a tentative D call TRBD1 (5 bases). The germline V gene has CDR1 MDHEN and CDR2 SYDVKM. Deletions cut 4 bases from V and 1 base from J, with 17 bases between. The length of the CDR3 is 16 residues. CDR3: CASSWGSLRPSYEQYF. CDR3 coding DNA: TGTGCCAGCAGTTGGGGCAGCCTCCGACCATCCTACGAGCAGTACTTC.

The chain combines TRBV7-2 with TRBJ2-1, with 8 bases aligning to TRBD2. The junction had 4 bases not matched to a gene; V was cut back by 6 bases and J by 0 bases. The CDR3 loop spans 15 amino acids. The germline CDR1 and CDR2 sequences are SGHTA and FQGNSA. The CDR3 spells CASRTSESSYNEQFF. The CDR3, as DNA: TGTGCCAGCAGGACTAGCGAGAGCTCCTACAATGAGCAGTTCTTC.

This clonotype was seen at least ten times. The chain carries TRBV6-6 and TRBJ1-1, with a possible D match to TRBD1 (5 bases). V gave up 0 bases and J gave up 7 bases, with 24 bases separating them. The CDR3 is 18 amino acids. Germline lookup yields CDR1 MNHNY and CDR2 SVGAGI (reference sequence). CDR3 protein: CASSYSWQEPVGALEAFF. DNA for the CDR3: TGTGCCAGCAGTTACTCTTGGCAGGAACCCGTTGGGGCCCTTGAAGCTTTCTTT.

This clonotype was observed a few times. The chain employs TRBV12-3 or TRBV12-4 and TRBJ1-3; possibly TRBD1 for D (6 bases). The CDR3 runs 14 residues. The germline V and J ends were trimmed by 6 bases and 4 bases, with 13 bases remaining between them. CDR3: CASRRGAPGNTIYF. The CDR3 nucleotides are TGTGCCAGCAGGAGGGGGGCGCCGGGAAACACCATATATTTT.

This clonotype was seen ten or more times. The chain uses TRBV5-4 and TRBJ2-2; D might be TRBD1 (5 bases). The germline V gene encodes CDR1 SGHNT and CDR2 YYREEE (reference sequence). The CDR3 contains 17 residues. The germline V and J ends were trimmed by 2 bases and 7 bases, with 21 bases remaining between them. This CDR3 is CASSFKALRAGLGELFF. CDR3 sequence (DNA): TGTGCCAGCAGCTTTAAGGCCTTGCGCGCAGGGCTCGGGGAGCTGTTTTTT.

This clonotype was seen at least ten times. The V and J genes are TRBV9 and TRBJ2-6; D unresolved. Trimming stripped 4 bases from V and 4 bases from J, with 15 bases between. The CDR3 is made up of 16 amino acids. The germline gives CDR1 SGDLS, CDR2 YYNGEE. Written as DNA, the CDR3 is TGTGCCAGCAGCCCTCCTGGGGTCTCAGGGGCCAACGTCCTGACTTTC. Encoded protein: CASSPPGVSGANVLTF.

V is TRBV7-8 and J is TRBJ2-1; TRBD2 aligns across 12 bases. CDR3 length: 16 residues. Germline V gene sequence: CDR1 SGHVS, CDR2 FQNEAQ. V was clipped by 3 bases and J by 5 bases; unmatched bases: 5. This CDR3 reads CASSFPLAGGNNEQFF. Written as DNA, the CDR3 is TGTGCCAGCAGCTTTCCACTAGCGGGAGGCAACAATGAGCAGTTCTTC.

This clonotype was detected many times. The rearrangement links TRBV28 to TRBJ2-7; the D gene is possibly TRBD1 (6 bases). The CDR3 is 12 residues long. Looked up from germline, CDR1 is MDHEN and CDR2 is SYDVKM. V was cut by 5 bases and J by 4 bases, with 9 bases left in between. As DNA, the CDR3 is TGTGCCAGCAGTATCAGGGGTTACGAGCAGTACTTC. As protein: CASSIRGYEQYF.

This clonotype was detected ten times or more. The genes are TRBV4-2 and TRBJ2-7; TRBD2 matches 12 bases. Germline CDR1 and CDR2: LGHNA and YNFKEQ. The CDR3 runs to 17 residues. V lost 4 bases, J lost 9 bases, and 16 bases stayed unmatched. The CDR3 is CASSPTSGSGLSPVQYF. The CDR3 nucleotides are TGTGCCAGCAGCCCGACTAGCGGGAGCGGTTTAAGCCCGGTGCAGTACTTC.

This clonotype was observed many times. This chain's CDR3 is CSVERGQVTYNEQFF. For the CDR3, the DNA is TGCAGCGTTGAAAGGGGACAGGTGACCTACAATGAGCAGTTCTTC. The V and J genes are TRBV29-1 and TRBJ2-1, with 8 bases fitting TRBD1. The trim removed 2 bases at V and 2 bases at J, leaving 5 bases unmatched. The CDR3 loop spans 15 amino acids. The germline gives CDR1 SQVTM, CDR2 ANQGSEA.

This clonotype was detected many times. V usage is TRBV15 and J usage is TRBJ2-7; a weak D match, TRBD1 (6 bases). V lost 5 bases, J lost 5 bases, and 13 bases lay in between. Looked up from germline, CDR1 is LNHNV and CDR2 is YYDKDF (reference sequence). The CDR3 extends over 13 amino acids. In DNA form, the CDR3 reads TGTGCCACCAGCGGTAAACAGGGCCACGAGCAGTACTTC. It is translated as CATSGKQGHEQYF.

Remarks on this clonotype: A read error may explain this, as a much larger clone is one base away. Since no conserved phenylalanine or tryptophan closes the CDR3, a read error is the likely cause. This chain joins TRBV7-3 and TRBJ2-2; the match to TRBD2 covers 8 bases. The CDR3 totals 16 residues. V dropped 8 bases and J dropped 6; count of bases not matched to a gene: 14. Germline loops: CDR1 SGHTA, CDR2 FQGTGA. The CDR3 nucleotides are TGTGCCAGCGCCCCCGGGGGGGAGAGGGGAGCCGGGGAGCTGTTTCTT. Amino acids: CASAPGGERGAGELFL.

The table lists this clonotype with many counts. CDR3 bases: TGTGCCAGCGGTAGAGCCCGGGACACGCGTTGGAATGAGCAGTTCTTC. Its protein is CASGRARDTRWNEQFF. The chain is built from TRBV6-1 and TRBJ2-1; perhaps TRBD1 as D (6 bases). Trimming took off 8 bases at V and 7 bases at J, with 24 bases between the two ends. Germline CDR1 MNHNS, CDR2 SASEGT. The CDR3 loop spans 16 amino acids.

As concerns this clonotype: A far larger clone is a single base away, which makes a read error likely. The chain uses TRBV7-8 and TRBJ2-1, with 7 bases identical to TRBD1. The CDR3 is made up of 17 amino acids. In germline, CDR1 is SGHVS, CDR2 FQNEAQ. The CDR3: CVSSLAWSPDRPSEQFF. The CDR3 DNA reads as TGTGTCAGCAGCTTAGCGTGGTCCCCGGACAGGCCCAGTGAGCAGTTCTTC.

Notes on this clonotype: Compared with germline, one end of the junction differs, possibly owing to a read error. The chain combines TRBV28 with TRBJ2-1, with D possibly called TRBD1 or TRBD2 (5 bases each). This CDR3 is built from 18 residues. Per germline, CDR1 MDHEN and CDR2 SYDVKM. CDR3: CASSLNDGASSSYNVQFF. CDR3 DNA: TGTGCCAGCAGCTTAAATGACGGGGCATCGAGCTCCTACAATGTGCAGTTCTTC.

This clonotype came up many times. The V gene is TRBV2, the J gene TRBJ2-4; D is ambiguous. Looked up from germline, CDR1 is SNHLY and CDR2 is FYNNEI. Trimming cost V 4 bases and J 5 bases, with 3 bases left between them. The CDR3 is made up of 11 amino acids. CDR3 amino acids: CASSVENIQYF. CDR3 DNA: TGTGCCAGCAGTGTGGAAAACATTCAGTACTTC.

This clonotype occurred many times. This chain links TRBV20-1 with TRBJ2-3; 9 bases line up with TRBD1. CDR3 length: 14 amino acids. Germline assignment: CDR1 DFQATT and CDR2 SNEGSKA (reference sequence). The J segment lost 2 bases and the V segment lost 7 bases, leaving 7 bases of the junction unmatched. DNA of the CDR3: TGCAGTGGTAGGCGGACAGGGGCCACAGATACGCAGTATTTT. Its protein product is CSGRRTGATDTQYF.